The 32 T cell receptor beta chains below come from one sample, sequenced in a study of spatial heterogeneity in lung cancer. Study-level points and caveats: Expanded intratumoral alpha and beta TCR counts tracked tumor mutation counts.

TCRdb reprocessed the 5' RACE reads via MiXCR and lists one record per CDR3 protein. The table lists several thousand distinct CDR3 sequences, 5% to 7% of them singletons, with around 19% in the top ten. For these receptors, no antigen is known. Time point reported: sample taken at primary tumor resection. This specimen consisted of lung tumor tissue, obtained at surgery. The origin of the receptors is a male donor with early-stage non-small cell lung cancer.

By sample share, this clonotype is medium-sized. The chain employs TRBV6-2 or TRBV6-3 and TRBJ2-3; no definite D call. This CDR3 region has 16 residues. Germline assignment: CDR1 MNHEY and CDR2 SVGEGT. The V end lost 2 bases, the J end lost 0 bases, and 12 bases lay between the germline ends. The CDR3 DNA sequence: TGTGCCAGCAGTTACATAGGACGTACTAGCACAGATACGCAGTATTTT. Its protein is CASSYIGRTSTDTQYF.

This clonotype came up a few times. The V gene is TRBV5-1, the J gene TRBJ2-1; D unresolved. The germline V gene encodes CDR1 SGHRS and CDR2 YFSETQ. This CDR3 has 16 amino acids. V gave up 0 bases and J gave up 2 bases, with 12 bases separating them. CDR3 sequence (DNA): TGCGCCAGCAGCTTGGTATTCCAGATGACCTACAATGAGCAGTTCTTC. Its translation is CASSLVFQMTYNEQFF.

At least ten counts were recorded for this clonotype. The V call is TRBV4-3, the J call TRBJ2-1, with 9 positions matching TRBD1. The CDR3 totals 12 residues. V lost 4 bases and J lost 13; bases outside the gene matches: 5. In germline, CDR1 is LGHNA, CDR2 YSLEER. CDR3 amino acids: CASSPDRGRQFF. CDR3 nucleotides: TGCGCCAGCAGCCCGGACAGGGGCAGACAGTTCTTC.

The genes are TRBV2 and TRBJ2-2, with TRBD1 matching over 8 bases. Trimming took 2 bases from V and 3 from J; bases not matched to a gene: 5. CDR1 is SNHLY, CDR2 FYNNEI, per germline. This CDR3 has 16 residues. As DNA, the CDR3 is TGTGCCAGCAGTGAACTTGGACAGGGCTACACCGGGGAGCTGTTTTTT. Translating it yields CASSELGQGYTGELFF.

This clonotype counts as medium-sized. The chain links TRBV12-3 or TRBV12-4 to TRBJ1-1; D not certain. This CDR3 region has 13 residues. The V gene lost 2 bases and the J gene lost 1 base, with 5 bases spanning the gap. CDR3 nucleotide sequence: TGTGCCAGCAGTTTACTGGAGAACACTGAAGCTTTCTTT. The encoded protein is CASSLLENTEAFF.

This sequence joins TRBV11-2 and TRBJ2-3; D ambiguous. Germline values: CDR1 SGHAT, CDR2 FQNNGV. Trimming took off 4 bases at V and 5 bases at J, with 16 bases between the two ends. The CDR3 is made up of 15 amino acids. CDR3 in DNA: TGTGCCAGCAGCTCCATGAAACTTCAAGGAGATACGCAGTATTTT. This sequence encodes CASSSMKLQGDTQYF. Based on the CDR3 plus reference TRBV11-2 and TRBJ2-3, the full variable domain is EAGVAQSPRYKIIEKRQSVAFWCNPISGHATLYWYQQILGQGPKLLIQFQNNGVVDDSQLPKDRFSAERLKGVDSTLKIQPAKLEDSAVYLCASSSMKLQGDTQYFGPGTRLTVL.

In its sample, this clonotype ranks as medium-sized. The chain has TRBV12-3 or TRBV12-4 and TRBJ1-4, with 9 bases aligning to TRBD1. This CDR3 region has 17 residues. The V gene end was trimmed by 3 bases and the J gene end by 5 bases; junction bases not matched to a gene: 10. CDR3 sequence reads: CASSFHLDRGQNEKLFF. The DNA for the CDR3 is TGTGCCAGCAGTTTCCACCTGGACAGGGGTCAGAATGAAAAACTGTTTTTT.

In this sample, this clonotype turned up a few times. This chain links TRBV20-1 with TRBJ1-1; unclear D gene. V gave up 1 base and J gave up 5 bases, with 11 bases separating them. CDR1 is DFQATT, CDR2 SNEGSKA, per germline (reference sequence). The CDR3 spans 13 residues. CDR3 sequence reads: CSARVGVETEAFF. For the CDR3, the DNA is TGCAGTGCTAGAGTTGGGGTTGAGACTGAAGCTTTCTTT.

In its sample, this clonotype was seen many times. The chain couples TRBV7-2 to TRBJ1-5; D is undetermined. The germline V and J ends were trimmed by 6 bases and 0 bases, with 3 bases remaining between them. CDR3 size: 12 residues. In germline, CDR1 is SGHTA, CDR2 FQGNSA. DNA of the CDR3: TGTGCCAGCAGGGGTAGCAATCAGCCCCAGCATTTT. Protein sequence: CASRGSNQPQHF.

This clonotype is medium-sized (0.01 to 0.1%) in the sample. The rearrangement joins TRBV6-1 to TRBJ1-4, with D tentatively TRBD1 (6 bases). Trimming removed 6 bases from V and 0 bases from J, with 8 bases in between. Germline V gene lookup returns CDR1 MNHNS and CDR2 SASEGT. The CDR3 has 14 residues. CDR3 DNA: TGTGCCAGCAGAGGACAGTCAACTAATGAAAAACTGTTTTTT. Encoded protein: CASRGQSTNEKLFF.

The genes are TRBV9 and TRBJ2-4, with D uncertain. V lost 0 bases, J lost 0 bases, and 4 bases lay in between. The CDR3 covers 14 residues. Germline V CDR1 and CDR2: SGDLS, YYNGEE. As DNA, the CDR3 is TGTGCCAGCAGCGTAGACGGAGCCAAAAACATTCAGTACTTC. As protein: CASSVDGAKNIQYF.

This clonotype was seen many times. DNA of the CDR3: TGTGCCAGCAGCAAAGGCCTGTTAGGGGACACTGAAGCTTTCTTT. This sequence encodes CASSKGLLGDTEAFF. This rearrangement joins TRBV21-1 to TRBJ1-1; TRBD1 reflects the table's D call only, with no check against the DNA. TRBV21-1 is flagged as a pseudogene. The CDR3 loop spans 15 amino acids.

By sample fraction, this clonotype is large. This chain uses TRBV20-1 with TRBJ2-5; D is unclear. The CDR3 is 12 residues long. The germline V gene has CDR1 DFQATT and CDR2 SNEGSKA (reference sequence). V lost 2 bases, J lost 2 bases, and 6 bases lay in between. The DNA for the CDR3 is TGCAGTGCTAGACCCCGACAAGAGACCCAGTACTTC. Amino acid sequence: CSARPRQETQYF.

The chain couples TRBV28 to TRBJ1-2; D perhaps matches TRBD1 (5 bases). V lost 7 bases and J 6 bases, leaving 18 bases between the germline ends. The CDR3 contains 14 residues. The V gene's germline CDR1 is MDHEN and CDR2 SYDVKM. CDR3 sequence: CASTLKGEKDGYTF. The CDR3 DNA follows: TGTGCCAGCACCCTGAAAGGGGAAAAAGATGGCTACACCTTC.

This clonotype qualifies as medium-sized. This chain uses TRBV20-1 with TRBJ2-7; 8 nucleotides align to TRBD1. The CDR3 is 16 amino acids. Looked up from germline, CDR1 is DFQATT and CDR2 is SNEGSKA (reference sequence). With 4 bases clipped from V and 4 bases from J, the junction kept 15 bases outside the gene matches. CDR3 DNA: TGCAGTGCTACGACAACCGGGACAGGAATCTATTACGAGCAGTACTTC. Its protein is CSATTTGTGIYYEQYF.

The table lists this clonotype with many counts. This chain connects TRBV30 to TRBJ2-7; D not resolved. Germline V gene sequence: CDR1 GTSNPN, CDR2 SVGIG (reference sequence). The CDR3 consists of 18 residues. V dropped 1 base and J dropped 3 bases, with 25 bases sitting between them. Written as DNA, the CDR3 is TGTGCCTGGAGTGGAAACAGTAATACTAATAGACCGGTCTACGAGCAGTACTTC. This translates into CAWSGNSNTNRPVYEQYF.

This clonotype was found many times. Here the CDR3 DNA reads TGTGCCAGCTCCCGCGGACAGGGGGCGTCCTACAATGAGCAGTTCTTC. Amino acids: CASSRGQGASYNEQFF. This chain uses TRBV18 with TRBJ2-1; 11 bases agree with TRBD1. The CDR3 has 16 amino acids. The germline V gene encodes CDR1 KGHSH and CDR2 LQKENI. V was clipped by 6 bases and J by 1 base; unmatched bases: 5.

In its sample, this clonotype ranks as medium-sized. The V and J genes are TRBV6-2 or TRBV6-3 and TRBJ2-1; the D is unclear. Germline-derived CDR1 and CDR2 are MNHEY and SVGEGT. Deletions cut 10 bases from V and 9 bases from J, with 22 bases between. This CDR3 is 14 amino acids long. CDR3 DNA: TGTGCCATCTCAATTGGCGGACCGATCGGTGAGCAGTTCTTC. It specifies CAISIGGPIGEQFF.

This clonotype turned up a few times. This chain connects TRBV18 to TRBJ2-3; no definite D call. The CDR3 is made up of 15 amino acids. The V and J ends lost 0 bases and 6 bases respectively, with 13 bases between them. Germline V gene data show CDR1 as KGHSH and CDR2 as LQKENI. The CDR3 bases are TGTGCCAGCTCACCACCGGGCTCAAGGCGGGATACGCAGTATTTT. Its protein is CASSPPGSRRDTQYF.

At least ten counts were recorded for this clonotype. The chain uses TRBV11-2 and TRBJ1-2; 7 positions match TRBD1. This CDR3 is 14 amino acids long. J was trimmed by 3 bases and V by 7 bases; bases with no gene match: 8. Germline V gives CDR1 SGHAT, CDR2 FQNNGV. DNA for the CDR3: TGTGCCAGCAACTCACGCAGGGGGGACTATGGCTACACCTTC. Translating gives CASNSRRGDYGYTF.

On this clonotype itself: This may be a read error, as it is one base from a much larger clone. The chain carries TRBV12-3 or TRBV12-4 and TRBJ1-6; 7 bases match TRBD1. The CDR3 has 15 residues. The DNA for the CDR3 is TGTGCCAGCAGATTGGGGGACAGAGATAATTCACCCCTCCGCTTT. Translation: CASRLGDRDNSPLRF.

This clonotype qualifies as medium-sized. The chain employs TRBV20-1 and TRBJ1-1, with D possibly matching TRBD1 (6 bases). Germline V gene data show CDR1 as DFQATT and CDR2 as SNEGSKA (reference sequence). There are 11 residues in the CDR3. The V and J ends lost 8 bases and 3 bases respectively, with 10 bases between them. For the CDR3, the DNA is TGCAGTAACGGACAGTACACTGAAGCTTTCTTT. Protein sequence: CSNGQYTEAFF.

The chain combines TRBV5-1 with TRBJ2-2; TRBD1 might be the D (5 bases). The germline V gene encodes CDR1 SGHRS and CDR2 YFSETQ. V was clipped by 7 bases and J by 1 base, with 14 bases between them. This CDR3 contains 15 residues. CDR3 amino acids: CASRRQLVNTGELFF. CDR3 in DNA: TGCGCCAGCCGTAGACAGCTAGTGAACACCGGGGAGCTGTTTTTT.

The V and J genes are TRBV20-1 and TRBJ2-7; 7 bases are shared with TRBD2. The CDR3 is 13 amino acids. J lost 7 bases, V lost 3 bases, and 9 bases had no gene match. From germline, CDR1 is DFQATT and CDR2 SNEGSKA (reference sequence). DNA of the CDR3: TGCAGTGCTAGGGGTGTACTAGCGTGGGAGCAGTACTTC. Translating it yields CSARGVLAWEQYF.

Judged by abundance, this clonotype is medium-sized (0.01 to 0.1%). The chain recombines TRBV12-3 or TRBV12-4 with TRBJ1-5, with D unresolved. The germline V and J ends were trimmed by 3 bases and 11 bases, with 8 bases remaining between them. The CDR3 consists of 11 residues. CDR3 DNA sequence: TGTGCCAGCAGTTTTCGAGGAGCCCAGCATTTT. Its translation: CASSFRGAQHF.

This rearrangement joins TRBV9 to TRBJ2-5, with 13 bases that match TRBD2. Looked up from germline, CDR1 is SGDLS and CDR2 is YYNGEE. Trimming cost V 0 bases and J 5 bases; bases outside gene matches: 4. The CDR3 consists of 16 residues. CDR3 protein: CASSVGGGLAGETQYF. The CDR3 DNA follows: TGTGCCAGCAGCGTAGGAGGGGGACTAGCGGGGGAGACCCAGTACTTC.

In this sample, this clonotype is medium-sized. Mismatch with germline at one junction end may stem from a read error. The rearrangement links TRBV5-6 to TRBJ2-1; no definite D call. CDR3 length equals 13 residues. Per germline, CDR1 SGHDT and CDR2 YYEEEE. The CDR3 here is CASSLVGYKEQFF. The CDR3 bases are TGTGCCAGCAGCTTGGTAGGTTACAAGGAGCAGTTCTTC.

By sample fraction, this clonotype is medium-sized. The J gene is TRBJ2-2, the V gene TRBV28; 7 nucleotides line up with TRBD2. The J segment lost 2 bases and the V segment lost 5 bases, leaving 5 bases of the junction unmatched. The CDR3 extends over 15 amino acids. The germline gives CDR1 MDHEN, CDR2 SYDVKM. The CDR3 loop reads CASSRLAANTGELFF. As DNA, the CDR3 is TGTGCCAGCAGTCGGCTAGCGGCAAACACCGGGGAGCTGTTTTTT.

This clonotype is medium-sized (0.01 to 0.1%). The chain recombines TRBV3-1 with TRBJ2-2; no reliable D call. The CDR3 has 14 residues. Germline V gives CDR1 LGHDT, CDR2 YNNKEL (reference sequence). V lost 1 base, J lost 8 bases, and 11 bases lay in between. CDR3 sequence (DNA): TGTGCCAGCAGCCAAGCGCAGCCCAGGGGGGAGCTGTTTTTT. It translates to CASSQAQPRGELFF.

In this sample, this clonotype turned up a few times. J is TRBJ2-5 and V is TRBV20-1; 8 bases match TRBD2. J gave up 5 bases and V 6 bases, and 14 bases lay outside the gene matches. Per the germline V gene, CDR1 is DFQATT and CDR2 is SNEGSKA (reference sequence). This CDR3 contains 15 residues. CDR3 DNA: TGCAGTGCGCCTCCCGGGACTAGGGGGGGTGAGACCCAGTACTTC. Translating gives CSAPPGTRGGETQYF.

This chain connects TRBV19 to TRBJ1-1, with TRBD1 matching 7 bases. Germline-derived CDR1 and CDR2 are LNHDA and SQIVND (reference sequence). CDR3 length: 14 amino acids. V lost 5 bases and J lost 3; bases outside the gene matches: 6. The CDR3 DNA reads as TGTGCCAGTAGTTTCACAGGGGAGTACACTGAAGCTTTCTTT. Amino acids: CASSFTGEYTEAFF.

This clonotype rates as medium-sized. The rearrangement uses TRBV11-3 and TRBJ2-7; 11 bases are a match to TRBD2. The junction had 4 bases not matched to a gene; V was cut back by 6 bases and J by 3 bases. Germline V gene sequence: CDR1 SGHNT, CDR2 YENEEA. This CDR3 is built from 14 residues. CDR3 region: CASRGTSGLYEQYF. CDR3 coding DNA: TGTGCCAGCAGGGGGACTAGCGGTCTCTACGAGCAGTACTTC.